This T cell receptor beta chain was captured by sequencing in a study of blood T cells in healthy people across ages. Findings and limits, study-wide: Age showed a roughly linear inverse relationship with TCR beta diversity per million T cells.

A word on this clonotype: The antigen is undetermined.

A second PCR of about 7 to 12 cycles used a sample-barcoded 5' primer and a J-beta primer mix. Template switching added a 12-random-nucleotide identifier to every cDNA molecule. Each CDR3 protein is one row after TCRdb ran MiXCR on the 5' RACE reads. Altogether 1.5 million to 2 million distinct CDR3 sequences are present, about 30% being singletons, with the ten largest covering roughly 8.2%. V was clipped by 0 bases and J by 0 bases, with 12 bases between them. The germline V gene encodes CDR1 LGHDT and CDR2 YNNKEL (reference sequence). The CDR3 is 17 amino acids. The sample providers were healthy Caucasian people from Russia, aged about 6 to 100.

Sequencing was performed on blood. The V gene is TRBV3-1, the J gene TRBJ2-1; D remains ambiguous. This clonotype was sampled from a woman under 40 in good health. The CDR3 reads CASSQDPWVSSYNEQFF. The CDR3 nucleotides are TGTGCCAGCAGCCAAGATCCCTGGGTAAGCTCCTACAATGAGCAGTTCTTC.